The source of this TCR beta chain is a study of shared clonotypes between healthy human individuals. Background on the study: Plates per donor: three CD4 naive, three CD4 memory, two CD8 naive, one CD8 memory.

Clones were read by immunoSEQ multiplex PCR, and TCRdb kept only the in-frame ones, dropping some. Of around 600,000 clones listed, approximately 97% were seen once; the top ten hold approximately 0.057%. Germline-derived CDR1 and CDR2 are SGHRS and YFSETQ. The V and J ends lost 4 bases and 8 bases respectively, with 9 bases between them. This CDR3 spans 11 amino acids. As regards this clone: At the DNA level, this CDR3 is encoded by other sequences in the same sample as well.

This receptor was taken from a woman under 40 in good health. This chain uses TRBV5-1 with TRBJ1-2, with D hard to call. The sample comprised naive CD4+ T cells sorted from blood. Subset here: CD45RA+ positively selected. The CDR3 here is CASSPGSGYTF. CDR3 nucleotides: TGCGCCAGCAGCCCCGGCAGCGGCTACACCTTC.